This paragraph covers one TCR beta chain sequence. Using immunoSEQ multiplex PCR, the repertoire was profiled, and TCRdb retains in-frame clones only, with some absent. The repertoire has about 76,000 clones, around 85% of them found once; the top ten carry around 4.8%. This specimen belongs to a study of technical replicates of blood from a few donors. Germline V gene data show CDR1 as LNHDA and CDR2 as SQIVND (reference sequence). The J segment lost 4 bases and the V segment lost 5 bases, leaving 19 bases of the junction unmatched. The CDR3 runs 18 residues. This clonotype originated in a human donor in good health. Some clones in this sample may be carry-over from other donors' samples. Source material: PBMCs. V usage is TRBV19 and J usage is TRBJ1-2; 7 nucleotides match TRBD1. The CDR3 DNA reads TGTGCCAGTAGTCCGCGAGACCGTACTGACAGGGCGGGCTATGGCTACACCTTC. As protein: CASSPRDRTDRAGYGYTF.